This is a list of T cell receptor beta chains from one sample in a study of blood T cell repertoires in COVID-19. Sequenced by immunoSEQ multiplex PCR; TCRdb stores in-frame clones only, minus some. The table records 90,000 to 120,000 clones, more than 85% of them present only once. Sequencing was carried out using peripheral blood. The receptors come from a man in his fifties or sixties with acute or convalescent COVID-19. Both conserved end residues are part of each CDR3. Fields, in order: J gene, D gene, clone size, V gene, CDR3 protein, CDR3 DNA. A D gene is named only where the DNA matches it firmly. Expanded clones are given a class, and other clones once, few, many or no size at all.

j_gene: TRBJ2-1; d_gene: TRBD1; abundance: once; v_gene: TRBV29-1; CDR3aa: CSVVTVDRGRNEQFF; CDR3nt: TGCAGCGTTGTCACCGTCGACAGGGGGCGGAATGAGCAGTTCTTC
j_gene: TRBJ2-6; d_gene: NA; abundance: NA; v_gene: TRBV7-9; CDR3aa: CASSLSRSSGANVLTF; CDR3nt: TGTGCCAGCAGCCTTTCGAGGAGCTCTGGGGCCAACGTCCTGACTTTC
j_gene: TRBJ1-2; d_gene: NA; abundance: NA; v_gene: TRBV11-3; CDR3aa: CASSLGADANYGYTF; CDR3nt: TGTGCCAGCAGCTTAGGGGCTGATGCTAACTATGGCTACACCTTC
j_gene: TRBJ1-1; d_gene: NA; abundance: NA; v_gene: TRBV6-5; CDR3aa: CASRRTPGTEAFF; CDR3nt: TGTGCCAGCCGGCGGACCCCGGGGACTGAAGCTTTCTTT
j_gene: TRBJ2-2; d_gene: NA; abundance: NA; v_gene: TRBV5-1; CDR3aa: CASTPNGGTTGELFF; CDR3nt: TGCGCCAGCACCCCCAATGGGGGGACCACCGGGGAGCTGTTTTTT
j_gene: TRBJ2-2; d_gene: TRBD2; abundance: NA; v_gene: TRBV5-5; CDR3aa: CASSPRLAGGYTGELFF; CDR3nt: TGTGCCAGCAGCCCCCGACTAGCGGGAGGGTACACCGGGGAGCTGTTTTTT
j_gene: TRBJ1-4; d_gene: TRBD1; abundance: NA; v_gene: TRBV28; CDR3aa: CASSPPPQGAREKLFF; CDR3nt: TGTGCCAGCAGTCCTCCTCCCCAGGGGGCAAGGGAAAAACTGTTTTTT
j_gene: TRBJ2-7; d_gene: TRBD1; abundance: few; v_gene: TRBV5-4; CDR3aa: CASSLFQGAYEQYF; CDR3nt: TGTGCCAGCAGCTTGTTTCAGGGGGCCTACGAGCAGTACTTC
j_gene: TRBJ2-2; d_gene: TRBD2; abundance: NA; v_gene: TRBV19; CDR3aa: CASSIGTSGGHTGELFF; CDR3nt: TGTGCCAGTAGTATAGGGACTAGCGGAGGCCACACCGGGGAGCTGTTTTTT
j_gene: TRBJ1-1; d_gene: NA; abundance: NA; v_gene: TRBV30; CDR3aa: CAWITGAGTEAFF; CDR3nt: TGTGCCTGGATTACCGGTGCTGGCACTGAAGCTTTCTTT
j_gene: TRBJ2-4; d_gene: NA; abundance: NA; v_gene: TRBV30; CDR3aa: CAWTQGQIGGIQYF; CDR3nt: TGTGCCTGGACCCAGGGGCAGATCGGCGGCATTCAGTACTTC
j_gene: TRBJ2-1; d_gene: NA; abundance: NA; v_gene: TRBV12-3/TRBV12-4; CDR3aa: CASSWGRQSEQFF; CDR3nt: TGTGCCAGCAGTTGGGGCCGACAGTCCGAGCAGTTCTTC